This TCR beta chain originates from a study of T-cell memory formation after mild COVID-19. TCRdb passed the 5' RACE reads through MiXCR, listing each CDR3 protein once. The sample carries approximately 170,000 distinct CDR3 sequences, 13% recorded once. This CDR3 spans 15 amino acids. The germline CDR1 and CDR2 sequences are SGHAT and FQNNGV. Unmatched junction bases numbered 10, after V lost 4 bases and J lost 6 bases. The sequencing sample was made of PBMCs or a T cell subset sorted from them (not recorded which). This clonotype was obtained from a young man who had mild COVID-19 (a few samples of this study predate the infection). Cell type and time point are not known. V is TRBV11-2 and J is TRBJ2-7, with 9 bases identical to TRBD2. CDR3 amino acids: CASSSLRGGPSEQYV. The CDR3 DNA reads as TGTGCCAGCAGCTCCCTGCGGGGGGGGCCTTCCGAGCAGTACGTC.